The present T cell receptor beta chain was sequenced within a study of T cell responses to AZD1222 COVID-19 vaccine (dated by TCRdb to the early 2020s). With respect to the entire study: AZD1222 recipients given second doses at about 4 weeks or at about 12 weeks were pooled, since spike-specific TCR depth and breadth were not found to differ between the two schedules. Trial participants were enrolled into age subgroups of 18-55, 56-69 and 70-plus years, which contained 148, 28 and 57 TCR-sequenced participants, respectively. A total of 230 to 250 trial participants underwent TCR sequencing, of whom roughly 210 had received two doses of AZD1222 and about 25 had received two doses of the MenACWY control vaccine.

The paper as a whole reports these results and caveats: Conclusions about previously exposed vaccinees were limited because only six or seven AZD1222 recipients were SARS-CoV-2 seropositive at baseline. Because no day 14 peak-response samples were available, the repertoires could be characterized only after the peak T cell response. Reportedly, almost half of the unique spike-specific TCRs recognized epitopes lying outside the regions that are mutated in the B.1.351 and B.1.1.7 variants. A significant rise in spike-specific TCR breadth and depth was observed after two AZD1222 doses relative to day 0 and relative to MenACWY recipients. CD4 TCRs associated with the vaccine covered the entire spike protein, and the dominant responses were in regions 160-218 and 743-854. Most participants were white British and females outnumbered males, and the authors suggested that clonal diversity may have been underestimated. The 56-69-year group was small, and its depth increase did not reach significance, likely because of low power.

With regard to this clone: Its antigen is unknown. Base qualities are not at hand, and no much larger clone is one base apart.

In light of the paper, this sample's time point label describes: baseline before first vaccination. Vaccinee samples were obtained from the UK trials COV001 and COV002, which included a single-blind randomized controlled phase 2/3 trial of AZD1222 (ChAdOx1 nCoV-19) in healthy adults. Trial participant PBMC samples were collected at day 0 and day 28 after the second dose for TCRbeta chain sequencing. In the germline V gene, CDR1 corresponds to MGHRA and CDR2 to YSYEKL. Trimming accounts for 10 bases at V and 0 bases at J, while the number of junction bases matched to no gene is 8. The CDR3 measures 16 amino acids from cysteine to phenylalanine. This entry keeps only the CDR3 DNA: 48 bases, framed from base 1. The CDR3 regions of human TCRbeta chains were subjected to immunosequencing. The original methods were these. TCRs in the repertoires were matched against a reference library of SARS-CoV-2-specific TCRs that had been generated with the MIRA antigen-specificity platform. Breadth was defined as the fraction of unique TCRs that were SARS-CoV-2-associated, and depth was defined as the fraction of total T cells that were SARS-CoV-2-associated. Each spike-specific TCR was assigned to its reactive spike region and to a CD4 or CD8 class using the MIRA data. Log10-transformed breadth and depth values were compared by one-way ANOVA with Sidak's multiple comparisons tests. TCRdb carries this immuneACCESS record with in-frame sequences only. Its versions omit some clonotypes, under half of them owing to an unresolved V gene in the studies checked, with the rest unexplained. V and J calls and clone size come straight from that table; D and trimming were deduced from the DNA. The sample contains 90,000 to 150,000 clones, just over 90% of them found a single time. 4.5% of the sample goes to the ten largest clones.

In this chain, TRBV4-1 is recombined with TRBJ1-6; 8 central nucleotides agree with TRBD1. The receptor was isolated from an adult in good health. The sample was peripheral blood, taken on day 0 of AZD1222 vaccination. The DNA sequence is TGCGCCACCTCGGGACAGGCCTCCTCCTATAATTCACCCCTCCACTTT. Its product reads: CATSGQASSYNSPLHF.